This T cell receptor (beta chain) came from a study of blood T cell repertoires in COVID-19. The method was immunoSEQ multiplex PCR; TCRdb's version includes in-frame clones alone and lacks a portion of them. The sample holds under 250,000 clones, roughly 86% seen once. V was trimmed by 2 bases and J by 1 base, leaving 8 bases between them. The germline CDR1 and CDR2 sequences are LGHNT and FRNRAP. The CDR3 extends over 14 amino acids. Sequenced material: peripheral blood. The receptor was derived from a woman aged 70 to 79 with active or convalescent COVID-19. The chain recombines TRBV12-5 with TRBJ1-1; D call uncertain. The CDR3 DNA sequence: TGTGCTAGTGGTTTGACGGGATCGAACACTGAAGCTTTCTTT. Translated: CASGLTGSNTEAFF.